These T cell receptor beta chains were read from a single sample in a study of shared clonotypes between healthy human individuals. Assay used: immunoSEQ multiplex PCR; TCRdb lists only in-frame clones, some missing. The data hold under 1 million clones, with roughly 92% observed a single time. The source material was naive CD8+ T cells sorted from blood. These receptors were taken from a young man in good health. Each CDR3 is given with its conserved first and last residue. D genes are given only for firm matches. Only some rows state a clone size, as once, few, many or a class for expanded clones.

few | TRBJ2-7 | TRBV7-9 | NA | TGTGCCAGCAGCTTAGTCGTCGGCGAGCAGTACTTC | CASSLVVGEQYF
NA | TRBJ2-7 | TRBV7-9 | NA | TGTGCCAGCAGCTTAACACGGGAGAGCCCCTACGAGCAGTACTTC | CASSLTRESPYEQYF
NA | TRBJ1-4 | TRBV7-9 | NA | TGTGCCAGCAGCTTAGTAACAACTAATGAAAAACTGTTTTTT | CASSLVTTNEKLFF
NA | TRBJ2-1 | TRBV7-3 | TRBD2 | TGTGCCAGCAGCTTAGAAGGGATAGCGGGAATGCAGTTCTTC | CASSLEGIAGMQFF
NA | TRBJ1-4 | TRBV23-1 | TRBD1 | TGCGCCAGCAGTCATCGACCGGGACAGGCTCCTGAAAAACTGTTTTTT | CASSHRPGQAPEKLFF
NA | TRBJ1-1 | TRBV7-9 | NA | TGTGCCAGCAGCTTCCCCGGGAGTGAAGCTTTCTTT | CASSFPGSEAFF
NA | TRBJ2-1 | TRBV29-1 | NA | TGCAGCGTTGTGGGGGATGACTCCTACAATGAGCAGTTCTTC | CSVVGDDSYNEQFF
NA | TRBJ2-7 | TRBV7-9 | NA | TGTGCCAGCAGCTTAAGCCTGCGGGACGAGCAGTACTTC | CASSLSLRDEQYF
NA | TRBJ2-5 | TRBV7-6 | NA | TGTGCCAGCAGCCCGGGGTGGGCGACCAAAGAGACCCAGTACTTC | CASSPGWATKETQYF
NA | TRBJ2-1 | TRBV27 | TRBD2 | TGTGCCAGCAGTTTAAGCGGGAGTGGCTACAATGAGCAGTTCTTC | CASSLSGSGYNEQFF
NA | TRBJ1-1 | TRBV27 | NA | TGTGCCAGCAGTTTTGGGCCGAACACTGAAGCTTTCTTT | CASSFGPNTEAFF
NA | TRBJ1-3 | TRBV7-6 | NA | TGTGCCAGCAGCTTGGGTACGGGCTCTGGAAACACCATATATTTT | CASSLGTGSGNTIYF
NA | TRBJ1-4 | TRBV7-9 | NA | TGTGCCAGCAGCCCCCCACCCCGGGCCCTCAAAATAGAAAAACTGTTTTTT | CASSPPPRALKIEKLFF
few | TRBJ1-5 | TRBV4-1 | NA | TGCGCCAGCAGCCAATCGGGAGATAGCAATCAGCCCCAGCATTTT | CASSQSGDSNQPQHF
once | TRBJ1-5 | TRBV7-8 | TRBD1 | TGTGCCAGCAGCTTTAGACAGGGGAGCAATCAGCCCCAGCATTTT | CASSFRQGSNQPQHF
NA | TRBJ2-7 | TRBV5-6 | NA | TGTGCCAGCAGCCTAATAGGCCAACTAAACTACGAGCAGTACTTC | CASSLIGQLNYEQYF
NA | TRBJ2-7 | TRBV29-1 | TRBD1 | TGCAGCGTCCGACTTGACAGGGGGATAGGCTACGAGCAGTACTTC | CSVRLDRGIGYEQYF
NA | TRBJ1-1 | TRBV29-1 | TRBD1 | TGCAGCGTTGCCGACAGGGGCGCCACTGAAGCTTTCTTT | CSVADRGATEAFF
NA | TRBJ2-3 | TRBV7-9 | TRBD2 | TGTGCCAGCAGACAAAACTCTGCGGGAGGAGTCACAGATACGCAGTATTTT | CASRQNSAGGVTDTQYF
NA | TRBJ2-1 | TRBV7-9 | TRBD1 | TGTGCCAGCAGCTTGACAGGGGTGGCTGAGCAGTTCTTC | CASSLTGVAEQFF
NA | TRBJ2-3 | TRBV5-4 | NA | TGTGCCAGCAGCTTGGACGCGGGCGCAGATACGCAGTATTTT | CASSLDAGADTQYF
NA | TRBJ2-7 | TRBV6-1 | NA | TGTGCCAGCAGCCGCTTCTACGAGCAGTACTTC | CASSRFYEQYF
once | TRBJ2-3 | TRBV5-5 | NA | TGTGCCAGCAGCCTCCTTGGCGAACGACTCACAGATACGCAGTATTTT | CASSLLGERLTDTQYF
NA | TRBJ1-1 | TRBV5-4 | NA | TGTGCCAGCAGCTTGTTCGGCAGAGCGGTGAACACTGAAGCTTTCTTT | CASSLFGRAVNTEAFF
NA | TRBJ1-1 | TRBV7-9 | NA | TGTGCCAGCAGCCCTGGGGGGTTGAACACTGAAGCTTTCTTT | CASSPGGLNTEAFF
NA | TRBJ1-3 | TRBV28 | TRBD1 | TGCGCCAGCAGTTTGGGGACAGGGATTTTGAACACCATATATTTT | CASSLGTGILNTIYF
NA | TRBJ2-1 | TRBV10-3 | NA | TGTGCCATCAGTGAGGGAAGCTCCTACAATGAGCAGTTCTTC | CAISEGSSYNEQFF
once | TRBJ2-5 | TRBV15 | NA | TGTGCCACCAGCAGAGTGGGCGAGCAAGAGACCCAGTACTTC | CATSRVGEQETQYF
NA | TRBJ2-2 | TRBV6-5 | NA | TGTGCCAGCAGTTACGGCCGATACACCGGGGAGCTGTTTTTT | CASSYGRYTGELFF
NA | TRBJ2-3 | TRBV10-1 | NA | TGCGCCAGCAGTGAGTCGAGGTATAGCACAGATACGCAGTATTTT | CASSESRYSTDTQYF
NA | TRBJ2-1 | TRBV19 | NA | TGTGCCAGTATTGGACGGTCGAGCTCCTACAATGAGCAGTTCTTC | CASIGRSSSYNEQFF
NA | TRBJ2-1 | TRBV18 | TRBD2 | TGTGCCAGCTCACCTCTTTTAGCGGGGGGATCCTACAATGAGCAGTTCTTC | CASSPLLAGGSYNEQFF
NA | TRBJ2-3 | TRBV9 | NA | TGTGCCAGCAGCGCGCCCCCTGGGGAGGAGGTAGATACGCAGTATTTT | CASSAPPGEEVDTQYF
NA | TRBJ2-5 | TRBV7-9 | NA | TGTGCCAGCAGCTTAGGGAAGAATAGGGAAGAGACCCAGTACTTC | CASSLGKNREETQYF
NA | TRBJ2-1 | TRBV28 | TRBD2 | TGTGCCAGCAGAACTAGCGGGAGGTTGAATGAGCAGTTCTTC | CASRTSGRLNEQFF
NA | TRBJ2-7 | TRBV5-1 | NA | TGCGCCAGCAGCGCCAGGGACACCGAGAGAAACTACGAGCAGTACTTC | CASSARDTERNYEQYF
few | TRBJ2-7 | TRBV2 | NA | TGTGCCAGCGGAGGGGGCTGGGGAGAGCAGTACTTC | CASGGGWGEQYF
NA | TRBJ2-3 | TRBV2 | NA | TGTGCCGACCACGTCCGGTCCTCGTATTTT | CADHVRSSYF
once | TRBJ2-1 | TRBV7-9 | TRBD2 | TGTGCCAGCGGCCTTCTAGCGGGAGCCCAAGCCGAGCAGTTCTTC | CASGLLAGAQAEQFF
NA | TRBJ1-1 | TRBV29-1 | NA | TGCAGCGTTGAAGACAGGAGGGCTGAAGCTTTCTTT | CSVEDRRAEAFF
NA | TRBJ1-1 | TRBV2 | NA | TGTGCCAGCTGCTGGGAAAACACTGAAGCTTTCTTT | CASCWENTEAFF
NA | TRBJ2-3 | TRBV19 | NA | TGTGCCAGTAGTATAGGCGGAACCACAGATACGCAGTATTTT | CASSIGGTTDTQYF
NA | TRBJ2-7 | TRBV28 | TRBD1 | TGTGCCAGCAGTTTGGGACAGGGAATGTACGAGCAGTACTTC | CASSLGQGMYEQYF
NA | TRBJ2-1 | TRBV19 | TRBD2 | TGTGCCAGTAGTATAGTGGGAATAGCGGGGGGCTCCTACAATGAGCAGTTCTTC | CASSIVGIAGGSYNEQFF
NA | TRBJ1-5 | TRBV28 | NA | TGTGCCAGCAGTTTCCCAAGTGCCAAATCCCAGCATTTT | CASSFPSAKSQHF
once | TRBJ2-1 | TRBV7-3 | TRBD1 | TGTGCCAGCAGCACGACAGGGAACGATGAGCAGTTCTTC | CASSTTGNDEQFF
NA | TRBJ2-7 | TRBV19 | TRBD2 | TGTGCCAGTAGTCACGGACTAGGCTACGAGCAGTACTTC | CASSHGLGYEQYF